The rows below give T cell receptor beta chains drawn from one sample of a study of technical replicates of blood from a few donors. Libraries were prepared by immunoSEQ multiplex PCR; TCRdb keeps only in-frame clonotypes and omits some of them. The sample contains around 58,000 clones, approximately 86% of which appear only once. The specimen sequenced was PBMCs. The receptors come from a human donor in good health. Some clones in this sample may be carry-over from other donors' samples. Each CDR3 is given with its conserved first and last residue. The D gene is left open where the match is weak. Size values are once, few and many counts, or a class for expanded clones, and some rows have none.

j_call d_call clone_size v_call cdr3_aa cdr3_nt
TRBJ2-1 . . TRBV20-1 CSADRGNEQFF TGCAGTGCGGACAGAGGCAATGAGCAGTTCTTC
TRBJ2-2 . . TRBV6-6 CASGGHNTGELFF TGTGCCAGCGGGGGCCATAACACCGGGGAGCTGTTTTTT
TRBJ2-7 . . TRBV10-3 CAIGEGAYEQYF TGTGCCATCGGGGAGGGGGCCTACGAGCAGTACTTC
TRBJ2-7 . . TRBV7-2 CASSYTGTHEQYF TGTGCCAGCAGCTATACAGGGACCCACGAGCAGTACTTC
TRBJ2-7 TRBD1 . TRBV10-3 CAIKSGQGGAYEQYF TGTGCCATCAAGTCCGGACAGGGAGGAGCCTACGAGCAGTACTTC
TRBJ1-4 TRBD1 . TRBV4-3 CASSPRDREREKLFF TGCGCCAGCAGCCCTCGGGACAGGGAGAGGGAAAAACTGTTTTTT
TRBJ1-2 . once TRBV7-9 CASSLGDTDGYTF TGTGCCAGCAGCTTGGGGGACACGGATGGCTACACCTTC
TRBJ2-3 . . TRBV14 CASSQLTGRADTQYF TGTGCCAGCAGCCAGCTAACCGGCCGGGCAGATACGCAGTATTTT
TRBJ2-2 . once TRBV29-1 CSVGGHPAGELFF TGCAGCGTTGGCGGACACCCCGCCGGGGAGCTGTTTTTT
TRBJ2-4 . . TRBV19 CASSEIRQILAKNIQYF TGTGCCAGTAGTGAAATTCGACAGATTCTAGCCAAAAACATTCAGTACTTC
TRBJ1-5 TRBD1 once TRBV29-1 CSVLLGQGAGQPQHF TGCAGCGTCCTCTTGGGACAGGGGGCAGGTCAGCCCCAGCATTTT
TRBJ1-5 TRBD1 . TRBV7-2 CASSSGQAPNQPQHF TGTGCCAGCAGCTCCGGACAGGCTCCCAATCAGCCCCAGCATTTT
TRBJ1-2 . . TRBV12-5 CASGLGRLYGYTF TGTGCTAGTGGTTTGGGGAGGCTCTATGGCTACACCTTC
TRBJ2-7 . few TRBV27 CACQRRGGSPYEQYF TGTGCCTGTCAACGGAGGGGCGGAAGCCCCTACGAGCAGTACTTC
TRBJ2-1 TRBD2 . TRBV2 CASSAGTSERNEQFF TGTGCCAGCAGCGCCGGGACTAGCGAAAGAAATGAGCAGTTCTTC
TRBJ2-7 TRBD2 . TRBV6-5 CASSYGAGVVYEQYF TGTGCCAGCAGTTACGGGGCGGGGGTGGTCTACGAGCAGTACTTC
TRBJ2-7 TRBD2 . TRBV25-1 CASSRAGAYEQYF TGTGCCAGCAGTAGGGCGGGGGCCTACGAGCAGTACTTC
TRBJ1-1 TRBD1 . TRBV7-9 CASSFEDRRNTEAFF TGTGCCAGCAGCTTTGAGGACAGGAGGAACACTGAAGCTTTCTTT
TRBJ2-1 . . TRBV27 CASSTRGNEQFF TGTGCCAGCAGTACCCGGGGGAATGAGCAGTTCTTC
TRBJ2-2 . . TRBV6-5 CASSYTLDTGELFF TGTGCCAGCAGTTACACCCTAGACACCGGGGAGCTGTTTTTT
TRBJ1-5 TRBD1 . TRBV4-1 CASRGQGANSNQPQHF TGCGCCAGCAGGGGACAGGGAGCGAATAGCAATCAGCCCCAGCATTTT
TRBJ2-1 TRBD1 . TRBV6-8 CASPPGTGLFNEQFF TGTGCCAGCCCGCCCGGGACAGGGCTGTTCAATGAGCAGTTCTTC
TRBJ1-6 . . TRBV7-2 CASSEDRDSPLHF TGTGCCAGCAGCGAGGACAGAGATTCACCCCTCCACTTT
TRBJ2-3 TRBD1 . TRBV19 CASSLRDRPPMYTQYF TGTGCCAGTAGTTTGAGGGACAGGCCCCCCATGTATACGCAGTATTTT
TRBJ2-5 . . TRBV27 CASSYRQTQYF TGTGCCAGCAGCTACCGCCAGACCCAGTACTTC
TRBJ2-1 TRBD2 . TRBV19 CASSIPSLAENNEQFF TGTGCCAGTAGTATTCCCTCACTAGCGGAAAACAATGAGCAGTTCTTC
TRBJ1-2 . . TRBV27 CASSPLDSYGYTF TGTGCCAGCAGCCCACTGGACAGCTATGGCTACACCTTC
TRBJ1-1 . . TRBV18 CASSPRSAGALNTEAFF TGTGCCAGCTCACCAAGATCGGCAGGGGCTTTGAACACTGAAGCTTTCTTT
TRBJ2-7 TRBD2 . TRBV7-2 CASSPGLAGGREQYF TGTGCCAGCAGCCCGGGACTAGCGGGGGGGCGCGAGCAGTACTTC
TRBJ2-7 TRBD2 . TRBV7-9 CASIAGGPSSEQYF TGTGCCAGCATAGCGGGAGGGCCGTCCTCCGAGCAGTACTTC
TRBJ1-2 . . TRBV18 CASSPERYYGYTF TGTGCCAGCTCACCGGAGAGATACTATGGCTACACCTTC
TRBJ2-7 . . TRBV28 CASSSTGSYEQYF TGTGCCAGCAGTTCTACAGGATCCTACGAGCAGTACTTC
TRBJ2-3 TRBD2 . TRBV7-3 CASSYSGGGTDTQYF TGTGCCAGCAGCTATAGCGGGGGCGGCACAGATACGCAGTATTTT
TRBJ2-3 . . TRBV10-3 CAIRTGPIDTQYF TGTGCCATCAGGACAGGACCGATCGATACGCAGTATTTT
TRBJ2-5 TRBD1 . TRBV5-1 CASSLGDRFYQETQYF TGCGCCAGCAGCTTGGGGGACAGGTTCTACCAAGAGACCCAGTACTTC
TRBJ2-5 TRBD2 . TRBV7-2 CASSLASSGGWETQYF TGTGCCAGCAGCTTAGCGTCTAGCGGGGGATGGGAGACCCAGTACTTC
TRBJ2-1 . . TRBV11-1 CASSLGGATANYNEQFF TGTGCCAGCAGCTTAGGCGGGGCGACCGCCAACTACAATGAGCAGTTCTTC
TRBJ2-7 TRBD1 . TRBV30 CAFKGQPYEQYF TGTGCCTTTAAGGGACAGCCCTACGAGCAGTACTTC
TRBJ1-1 . once TRBV7-2 CASSPGHSNTEAFF TGTGCCAGCAGCCCGGGACATTCGAACACTGAAGCTTTCTTT
TRBJ1-5 TRBD1 . TRBV5-4 CASSFQGVSNQPQHF TGTGCCAGCAGCTTTCAGGGGGTTAGCAATCAGCCCCAGCATTTT
TRBJ2-7 TRBD1 . TRBV9 CASSVDSGTVYEQYF TGTGCCAGCAGCGTAGACTCCGGGACAGTCTACGAGCAGTACTTC
TRBJ1-1 . . TRBV6-5 CASGTGDTEAFF TGTGCCAGCGGTACAGGAGACACTGAAGCTTTCTTT
TRBJ2-3 TRBD2 once TRBV30 CAWIRTGGTQYF TGTGCCTGGATCCGGACGGGGGGTACGCAGTATTTT
TRBJ2-3 . once TRBV5-4 CASSRGPAQYF TGTGCCAGCAGCCGTGGCCCTGCGCAGTATTTT
TRBJ2-6 TRBD1 . TRBV5-1 CASSPGQGAAGANVLTF TGCGCCAGCAGCCCGGGACAGGGGGCTGCGGGGGCCAACGTCCTGACTTTC
TRBJ1-4 . . TRBV2 CASSLPPDEKLFF TGTGCCAGCAGCTTGCCCCCGGATGAAAAACTGTTTTTT
TRBJ1-4 TRBD1 . TRBV7-2 CASSLGGWAGTGNEKLFF TGTGCCAGCAGCTTAGGAGGGTGGGCCGGGACAGGGAATGAAAAACTGTTTTTT
TRBJ1-2 . . TRBV7-2 CASTTTGMHYGYTF TGTGCCAGCACCACTACAGGGATGCACTATGGCTACACCTTC
TRBJ2-1 . . TRBV7-3 CASSPQGPGGNEQFF TGTGCCAGCAGCCCGCAGGGCCCGGGTGGGAATGAGCAGTTCTTC
TRBJ1-2 TRBD1 . TRBV4-1 CASSLQGGQGATNYGYTF TGCGCCAGCAGCCTTCAAGGGGGACAGGGGGCCACTAACTATGGCTACACCTTC
TRBJ2-1 TRBD1 . TRBV15 CATSRRDRGPNEQFF TGTGCCACCAGCAGAAGGGACAGGGGCCCCAATGAGCAGTTCTTC